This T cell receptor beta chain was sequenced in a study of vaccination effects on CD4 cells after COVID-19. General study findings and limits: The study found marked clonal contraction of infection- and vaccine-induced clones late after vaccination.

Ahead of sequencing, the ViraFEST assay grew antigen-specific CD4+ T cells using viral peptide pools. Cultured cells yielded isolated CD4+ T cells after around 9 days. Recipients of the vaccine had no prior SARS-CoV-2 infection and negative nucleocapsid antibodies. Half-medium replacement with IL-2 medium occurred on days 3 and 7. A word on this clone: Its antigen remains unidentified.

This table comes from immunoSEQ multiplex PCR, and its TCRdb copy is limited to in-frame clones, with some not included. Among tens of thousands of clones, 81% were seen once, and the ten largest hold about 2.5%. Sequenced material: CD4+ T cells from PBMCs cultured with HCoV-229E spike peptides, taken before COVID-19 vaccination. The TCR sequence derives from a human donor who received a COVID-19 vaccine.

CDR3 residues: CASSPSTGRETQYF. The CDR3 coding sequence is TGTGCCAGCTCACCATCGACAGGGAGGGAGACCCAGTACTTC. The chain joins TRBV18 to TRBJ2-5, with D possibly matching TRBD1 (7 bases). V dropped 2 bases and J dropped 5 bases, with 12 bases sitting between them. Germline values: CDR1 KGHSH, CDR2 LQKENI. This CDR3 spans 14 amino acids.